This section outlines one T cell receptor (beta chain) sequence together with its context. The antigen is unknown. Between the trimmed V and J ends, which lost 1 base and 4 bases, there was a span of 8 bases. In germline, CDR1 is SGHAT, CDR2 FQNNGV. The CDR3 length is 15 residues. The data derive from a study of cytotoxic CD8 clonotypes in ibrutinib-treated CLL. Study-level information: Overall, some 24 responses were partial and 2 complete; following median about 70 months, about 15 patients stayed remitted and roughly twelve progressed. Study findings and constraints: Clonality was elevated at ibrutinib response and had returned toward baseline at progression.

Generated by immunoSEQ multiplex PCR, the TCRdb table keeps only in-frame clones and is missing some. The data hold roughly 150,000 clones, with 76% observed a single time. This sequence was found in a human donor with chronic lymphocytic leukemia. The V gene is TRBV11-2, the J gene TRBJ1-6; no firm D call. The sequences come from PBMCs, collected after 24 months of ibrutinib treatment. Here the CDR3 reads CASSLGAGYNSPLHF. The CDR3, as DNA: TGTGCCAGCAGCTTAGGGGCCGGGTATAATTCACCCCTCCACTTT.